The TCR beta chain described here comes from a study of blood T cells in healthy people across ages. Findings of the study overall: Significant beta diversity loss was already apparent by age approximately 40, declining roughly linearly.

Each individual donor underwent a draw of 8 to 10 milliliters of peripheral blood. The CDR3 consists of 15 residues. The germline CDR1 and CDR2 sequences are SGDLS and YYNGEE. The authors ran a second PCR of 7 to 11 cycles using a sample-barcoded 5' primer and a J-beta primer mix. MiXCR was run by TCRdb on the 5' RACE reads, yielding one entry per CDR3 protein. The sample lists about 1,400,000 distinct CDR3 sequences; approximately 40% were seen once. Remarks on this clonotype: The antigen remains unidentified.

The V gene is TRBV9, the J gene TRBJ2-5; 9 bases agree with TRBD2. The J call may be in error: the DNA end matches TRBJ2-7 better. The sequence was collected from a woman aged 18-35 years in good health. Sequenced sample: blood. The CDR3: CASSVVSGSSHEQYF. The CDR3 nucleotides are TGTGCCAGCAGCGTAGTTAGCGGGAGTTCCCACGAGCAGTACTTC.